The TCR beta chain under discussion was sequenced for a study of cytomegalovirus exposure and HLA in healthy donors. General observations from the study: Previous analysis showed most TCR beta V segments were productive about 90% or about 30% of the time. Several top significant clusters appeared, in a later analysis, to be linked to common viral pathogens. A later analysis associated 15,000 or so TCR beta sequences with HLA alleles at a 0.05 false discovery rate. Reports indicated that the classifier achieved high specificity and sensitivity in diagnosing cytomegalovirus status.

Per the germline V gene, CDR1 is SGHRS and CDR2 is YFSETQ. CDR3 size: 16 residues. Losses at the gene ends were 4 bases for V and 5 bases for J; bases not matched to a gene: 13. Comments on this clone: Antigen unknown.

60 Vbeta and 13 Jbeta primers were used in PCR. Here immunoSEQ multiplex PCR was the method, and the copy in TCRdb shows in-frame clones only, minus some. The table has fewer than 250,000 clones, 70% to 75% seen once. The sequence came from a man under 40 in good health and CMV-seropositive. Sequenced input: PBMCs. The chain joins TRBV5-1 to TRBJ2-7; 9 nucleotides match TRBD2. CDR3 protein: CASSPGGASGINEQYF. The CDR3 nucleotides are TGCGCCAGCAGCCCGGGGGGGGCTAGCGGGATCAACGAGCAGTACTTC.